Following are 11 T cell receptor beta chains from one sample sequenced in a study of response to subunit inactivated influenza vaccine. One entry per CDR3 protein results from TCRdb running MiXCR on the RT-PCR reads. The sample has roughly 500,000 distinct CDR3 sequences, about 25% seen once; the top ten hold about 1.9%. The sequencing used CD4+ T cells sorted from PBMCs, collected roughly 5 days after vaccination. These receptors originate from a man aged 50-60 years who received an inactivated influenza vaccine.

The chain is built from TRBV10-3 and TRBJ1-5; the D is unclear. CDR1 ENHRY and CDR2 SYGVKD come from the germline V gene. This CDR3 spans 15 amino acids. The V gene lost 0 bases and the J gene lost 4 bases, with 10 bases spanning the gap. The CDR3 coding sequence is TGTGCCATCAGTGAGTCCGCAGGTTCTAATCAGCCCCAGCATTTT. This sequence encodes CAISESAGSNQPQHF.

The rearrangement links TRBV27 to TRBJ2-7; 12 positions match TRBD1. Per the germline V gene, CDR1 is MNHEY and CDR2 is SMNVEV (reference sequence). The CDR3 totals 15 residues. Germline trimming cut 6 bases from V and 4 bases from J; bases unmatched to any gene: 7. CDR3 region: CASSAGTGGWYEQYF. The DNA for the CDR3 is TGTGCCAGCAGCGCCGGGACAGGGGGCTGGTACGAGCAGTACTTC.

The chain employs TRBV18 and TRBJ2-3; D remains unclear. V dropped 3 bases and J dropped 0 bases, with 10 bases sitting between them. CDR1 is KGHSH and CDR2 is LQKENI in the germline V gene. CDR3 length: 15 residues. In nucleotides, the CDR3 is TGTGCCAGCTCACCGGTATACAGTAGCACAGATACGCAGTATTTT. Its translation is CASSPVYSSTDTQYF.

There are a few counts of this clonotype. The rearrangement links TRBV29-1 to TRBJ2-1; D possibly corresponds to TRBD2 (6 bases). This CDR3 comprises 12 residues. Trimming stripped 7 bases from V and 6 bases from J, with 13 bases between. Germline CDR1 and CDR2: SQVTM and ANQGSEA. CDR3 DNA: TGCAGCGGCGGGGACGAAACCAATGAGCAGTTCTTC. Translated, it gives CSGGDETNEQFF.

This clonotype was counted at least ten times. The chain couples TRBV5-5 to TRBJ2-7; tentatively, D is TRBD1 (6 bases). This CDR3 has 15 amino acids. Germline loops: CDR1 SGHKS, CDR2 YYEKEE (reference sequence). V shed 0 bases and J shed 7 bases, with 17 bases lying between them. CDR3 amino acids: CASSLVAGPTGEQYF. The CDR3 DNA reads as TGTGCCAGCAGCTTGGTCGCAGGGCCCACAGGGGAGCAGTACTTC. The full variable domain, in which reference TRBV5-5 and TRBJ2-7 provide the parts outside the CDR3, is DAGVTQSPTHLIKTRGQQVTLRCSPISGHKSVSWYQQVLGQGPQFIFQYYEKEERGRGNFPDRFSARQFPNYSSELNVNALLLGDSALYLCASSLVAGPTGEQYFGPGTRLTVT.

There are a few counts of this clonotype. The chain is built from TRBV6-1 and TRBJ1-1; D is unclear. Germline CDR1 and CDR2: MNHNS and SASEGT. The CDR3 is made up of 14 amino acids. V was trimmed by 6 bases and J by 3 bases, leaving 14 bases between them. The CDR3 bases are TGTGCCAGCAGCCGTGAGGGTCGGGACACTGAAGCTTTCTTT. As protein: CASSREGRDTEAFF.

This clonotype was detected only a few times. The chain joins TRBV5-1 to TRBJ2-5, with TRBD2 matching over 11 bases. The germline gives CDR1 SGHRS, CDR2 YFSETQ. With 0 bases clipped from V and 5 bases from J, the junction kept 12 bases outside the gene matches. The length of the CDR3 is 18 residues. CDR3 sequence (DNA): TGCGCCAGCAGCTTGGGAGTCGGGACTAGCGGAGATTGGGAGACCCAGTACTTC. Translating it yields CASSLGVGTSGDWETQYF.

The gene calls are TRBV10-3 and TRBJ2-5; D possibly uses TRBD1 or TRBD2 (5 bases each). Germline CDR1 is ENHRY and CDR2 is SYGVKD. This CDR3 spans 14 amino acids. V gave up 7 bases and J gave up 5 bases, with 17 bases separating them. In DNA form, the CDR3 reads TGTGCCATCACTCGGGACCGAACCGTGGAGACCCAGTACTTC. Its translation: CAITRDRTVETQYF.

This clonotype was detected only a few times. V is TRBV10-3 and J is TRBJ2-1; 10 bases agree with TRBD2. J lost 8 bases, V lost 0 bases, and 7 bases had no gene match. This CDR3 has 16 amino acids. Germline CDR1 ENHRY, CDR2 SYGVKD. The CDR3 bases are TGTGCCATCAGTGAGTCATGGGCTAGCGGGAGTGATGAGCAGTTCTTC. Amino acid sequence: CAISESWASGSDEQFF.

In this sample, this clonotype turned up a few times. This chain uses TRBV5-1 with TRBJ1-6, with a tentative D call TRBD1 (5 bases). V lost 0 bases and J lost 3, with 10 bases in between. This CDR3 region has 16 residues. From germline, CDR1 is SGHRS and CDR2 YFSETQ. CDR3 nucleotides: TGCGCCAGCAGCTTGGCGGGGGTACGCTATAATTCACCCCTCCACTTT. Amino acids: CASSLAGVRYNSPLHF.

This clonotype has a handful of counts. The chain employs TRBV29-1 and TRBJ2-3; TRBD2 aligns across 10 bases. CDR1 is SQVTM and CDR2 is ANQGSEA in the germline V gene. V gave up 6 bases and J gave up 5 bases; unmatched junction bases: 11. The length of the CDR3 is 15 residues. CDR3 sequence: CSVGSLASGGDTQYF. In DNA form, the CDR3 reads TGCAGCGTGGGCTCTTTGGCTAGCGGGGGAGATACGCAGTATTTT.